This is a list of T cell receptor beta chains from one sample in a study of molecular identifiers for immune sequencing clone quantification. A single record per CDR3 protein comes from TCRdb applying MiXCR to the PCR reads. In the table there are 600,000 to 650,000 distinct CDR3 sequences, just under 20% of which are singletons. The sequencing sample was made of naive CD8+ T cells from blood, with Jurkat cell RNA spiked in. These receptors were taken from a human donor in good health. Some libraries in this study had Jurkat cell RNA spiked in. The CDR3 runs from the conserved cysteine through the conserved F or W. The order of the fields is D gene, J gene, V gene, clone size, CDR3 DNA, CDR3 protein. The D gene is left open where the match is weak. A clone size is listed for some rows: how often the clone was seen (once, few, many), or a class if it is expanded.

. | TRBJ2-3 | TRBV27 | . | TGTGCCAGCAGTTTAGTCAGGGAATACACAGATACGCAGTATTTT | CASSLVREYTDTQYF
. | TRBJ2-1 | TRBV6-2/TRBV6-3 | many | TGTGCCAGCAGACCCCGGACGGAGAGCTCCTACAATGAGCAGTTCTTC | CASRPRTESSYNEQFF
. | TRBJ2-3 | TRBV6-5 | many | TGTGCCAGCAGTTACGAGCTAGCCGTGGGACTGCAGGGGGCAGATACGCAGTATTTT | CASSYELAVGLQGADTQYF
. | TRBJ1-5 | TRBV3-2 | . | TGTGCCAGCAGCCAAGCCCCTCCTAGGACTAGCGGTACCAGCACAGATACGCAGCATTTT | CASSQAPPRTSGTSTDTQHF
. | TRBJ1-6 | TRBV12-3/TRBV12-4 | many | TGTGCCAGCAGTTTTGTGGAGATCTATAATTCACCCCTCCACTTT | CASSFVEIYNSPLHF
. | TRBJ2-7 | TRBV5-6 | many | TGTGCCAGCAGCTTGGGGGACGCTACCTACGAGCAGTACTTC | CASSLGDATYEQYF
TRBD1 | TRBJ2-7 | TRBV5-1 | many | TGCGCCAGCAGCTTGGGACCGGGACAGGGGTACGAGCAGTACTTC | CASSLGPGQGYEQYF
TRBD1 | TRBJ2-3 | TRBV7-6 | many | TGTGCCAGCAGCTCCGGACAGGGGGTCACAGATACGCAGTATTTT | CASSSGQGVTDTQYF
. | TRBJ1-1 | TRBV30 | . | TGTGCCTGGAGTTTTGGTCTCATGAACACTGAAGCTTTCTTT | CAWSFGLMNTEAFF
. | TRBJ1-1 | TRBV21-1 | few | TGTGCCAGCAGCAAAATCACGCCCCCAGGGGGCCCAGACACTGAAGCTTTCTTT | CASSKITPPGGPDTEAFF
TRBD1 | TRBJ2-7 | TRBV5-4 | many | TGTGCCAGCAGCCCCGGGACAGGGCCCTACGAGCAGTACTTC | CASSPGTGPYEQYF
. | TRBJ2-7 | TRBV7-9 | many | TGTGCTTGGGGGAGAGGCTACGAGCAGTACTTC | CAWGRGYEQYF
. | TRBJ1-2 | TRBV27 | many | TGTGCCAGCAGTTTATCTGTTAAGAACGGCTACACCTTC | CASSLSVKNGYTF
. | TRBJ2-7 | TRBV20-1 | many | TGCAGTGCTAGAGATCACCGGGACTCTTCCTACGAGCAGTACTTC | CSARDHRDSSYEQYF
. | TRBJ2-7 | TRBV6-2/TRBV6-3 | many | TGTGCCAGCAGTCCGGTTTTGGGGTCCTCCGAGCAGTACTTC | CASSPVLGSSEQYF
. | TRBJ2-1 | TRBV7-9 | . | TGTGCCAGCAGCTTACTGGGCGGGGTCGGAGGCGATGAGCAGTTCTTC | CASSLLGGVGGDEQFF
. | TRBJ2-1 | TRBV7-7 | many | TGTGCTAGCAGCTTATACCACGGTGAGCAGTTCTTC | CASSLYHGEQFF
TRBD2 | TRBJ2-4 | TRBV20-1 | many | TGCAGTGCTAGGTTAACAGGACTAGCGGGAGTACAAAACAAAAACATTCAGTACTTC | CSARLTGLAGVQNKNIQYF
. | TRBJ2-5 | TRBV7-9 | many | TGTGCCAGCAGCCTCACGGGATCCTCCCAAGAGACCCAGTACTTC | CASSLTGSSQETQYF
. | TRBJ1-5 | TRBV6-6 | . | TGTGCCAGCAGTTACCCCGGGGGGGGTGGGGGCAATCAGCCCCAGCATTTT | CASSYPGGGGGNQPQHF
TRBD2 | TRBJ2-1 | TRBV12-3/TRBV12-4 | . | TGTGCCAGCAGCTCACTAGCGGGAGGGGGGAATGAGCAGTTCTTC | CASSSLAGGGNEQFF
. | TRBJ2-1 | TRBV7-8 | . | TGTGCCAGCGGCTTAGGGGTCCTCTACAATGAGCAGTTCTTC | CASGLGVLYNEQFF
. | TRBJ2-4 | TRBV27 | few | TGTGCCAGCAGTTCTGACACCGGGGTAAACATTCAGTACTTC | CASSSDTGVNIQYF
. | TRBJ1-5 | TRBV12-5 | . | TGTGCTAGTGGTTTAGGTCAGCCCCAGCATTTT | CASGLGQPQHF